The 14 T cell receptor beta chains presented below share a single source sample, sequenced in a study of OX40 agonist ivuxolimab in advanced cancers. Sequencing was performed with immunoSEQ multiplex PCR; in TCRdb, only in-frame clones are kept and a portion is missing. The sample yields 65,000 to 95,000 clones, 86% seen once. Sequencing was performed on CD4+ or CD8+ T cells sorted from blood, taken in a trial of the OX40 agonist ivuxolimab. These receptors all come from an adult with an advanced solid tumor such as melanoma, head and neck, liver or kidney cancer.

The rearrangement uses TRBV14 and TRBJ1-1; D gene uncertain. Trimming removed 0 bases from V and 11 bases from J, with 19 bases in between. Germline CDR1 reads SGHDN; CDR2 reads FVKESK. This CDR3 is 15 amino acids long. The CDR3 spells CASSQDGLPRRVAFF. The CDR3 bases are TGTGCCAGCAGCCAAGATGGACTTCCGAGGAGGGTGGCTTTCTTT.

J is TRBJ2-2 and V is TRBV30; TRBD2 is a possible D gene (5 bases). Germline loops: CDR1 GTSNPN, CDR2 SVGIG (reference sequence). The V gene lost 2 bases and the J gene lost 6 bases, with 13 bases spanning the gap. This CDR3 has 14 amino acids. The CDR3 region has the DNA TGTGCCTGGAGTTCCCAAGAGGAGGCCGGGGAGCTGTTTTTT. It translates to CAWSSQEEAGELFF.

The chain combines TRBV7-9 with TRBJ1-4, with 12 bases aligning to TRBD1. The length of the CDR3 is 17 residues. The V segment lost 5 bases and the J segment 8 bases; nucleotides outside the gene matches: 12. Germline V gene data show CDR1 as SEHNR and CDR2 as FQNEAQ (reference sequence). The CDR3 loop reads CASSPRDRGPRPEKLFF. The CDR3 nucleotides are TGTGCCAGCAGCCCGAGGGACAGGGGGCCCCGTCCAGAAAAACTGTTTTTT.

This clone was found a few times. The chain links TRBV7-9 to TRBJ1-1; the D gene is possibly TRBD1 (5 bases). Trimming took 5 bases from V and 0 from J, leaving 13 bases between them. Germline loops: CDR1 SEHNR, CDR2 FQNEAQ (reference sequence). The CDR3 totals 15 residues. The CDR3 reads CASSPFRGVNTEAFF. CDR3 coding DNA: TGTGCCAGCAGCCCCTTTCGGGGGGTGAACACTGAAGCTTTCTTT.

The J gene is TRBJ2-7, the V gene TRBV7-9; D unresolved. V lost 5 bases, J lost 5 bases, and 16 bases lay in between. CDR1 is SEHNR and CDR2 is FQNEAQ in the germline V gene (reference sequence). The CDR3 is made up of 14 amino acids. The CDR3 protein is CASSPWGLRDEQYF. The DNA of the CDR3 is TGTGCCAGCAGCCCGTGGGGTCTACGGGACGAGCAGTACTTC.

The chain couples TRBV14 to TRBJ1-4; D gene unclear. This CDR3 is built from 15 residues. V dropped 2 bases and J dropped 4 bases, with 11 bases sitting between them. The germline V gene has CDR1 SGHDN and CDR2 FVKESK. Here the CDR3 DNA reads TGTGCCAGCAGCCAATCGGCGACCCGTAATGAAAAACTGTTTTTT. This sequence encodes CASSQSATRNEKLFF. The variable domain in full, with the rest retrieved from reference TRBV14 and TRBJ1-4, is EAGVTQFPSHSVIEKGQTVTLRCDPISGHDNLYWYRRVMGKEIKFLLHFVKESKQDESGMPNNRFLAERTGGTYSTLKVQPAELEDSGVYFCASSQSATRNEKLFFGSGTQLSVL.

CDR3 bases: TGTGCCAGTAGTCTCGCGGACTTTAGCAATCAGCCCCAGCATTTT. This sequence encodes CASSLADFSNQPQHF. The chain is built from TRBV19 and TRBJ1-5; D is unclear. Trimming cost V 5 bases and J 0 bases, with 11 bases left between them. Germline lookup yields CDR1 LNHDA and CDR2 SQIVND (reference sequence). This CDR3 comprises 15 residues.

The CDR3 DNA reads as TGTGCCAGTAGTATTTTGGGGAGTAGGAATGGCTACACCTTC. Amino acid sequence: CASSILGSRNGYTF. The chain joins TRBV19 to TRBJ1-2; unclear D gene. V was trimmed by 3 bases and J by 6 bases, leaving 14 bases between them. Germline V gene lookup returns CDR1 LNHDA and CDR2 SQIVND (reference sequence). The CDR3 contains 14 residues.

The chain recombines TRBV7-9 with TRBJ2-1, with 12 bases identical to TRBD2. The CDR3 consists of 14 residues. Germline CDR1 and CDR2: SEHNR and FQNEAQ (reference sequence). V lost 8 bases and J lost 6; bases outside the gene matches: 5. In nucleotides, the CDR3 is TGTGCCAGCTCCACTAGCGGGAGGCCCAATGAGCAGTTCTTC. It is translated as CASSTSGRPNEQFF. Full variable domain (missing parts from reference TRBV7-9 and TRBJ2-1): DTGVSQNPRHKITKRGQNVTFRCDPISEHNRLYWYRQTLGQGPEFLTYFQNEAQLEKSRLLSDRFSAERPKGSFSTLEIQRTEQGDSAMYLCASSTSGRPNEQFFGPGTRLTVL.

This clone has a handful of counts. The V call is TRBV2, the J call TRBJ1-6; 9 bases fit TRBD1. CDR1 and CDR2 (germline): SNHLY, FYNNEI. The CDR3 is made up of 14 amino acids. The ends lost 5 bases at V and 9 bases at J; junction bases unmatched: 5. CDR3 in amino acids: CASSSWDRASPLHF. Written as DNA, the CDR3 is TGTGCCAGCAGTAGTTGGGACAGGGCTTCACCCCTCCACTTT.

The chain is built from TRBV7-2 and TRBJ2-3; TRBD2 aligns across 10 bases. V lost 5 bases to trimming and J lost 3 bases; unmatched junction nucleotides: 17. The CDR3 covers 19 residues. CDR1 and CDR2 (germline): SGHTA, FQGNSA. The CDR3 bases are TGTGCCAGCAGCCCGCGAGCGGGAGGGCCCGGCGGTCCGACAGATACGCAGTATTTT. Protein sequence: CASSPRAGGPGGPTDTQYF.

This clone was found a few times. The chain links TRBV7-8 to TRBJ2-5; 12 positions agree with TRBD1. Trimming removed 7 bases from V and 5 bases from J; junction bases left unmatched: 8. The CDR3 contains 15 residues. Looked up from germline, CDR1 is SGHVS and CDR2 is FQNEAQ. The CDR3 sequence is CASTPGQGARETQYF. The CDR3 region has the DNA TGTGCCAGCACGCCGGGACAGGGGGCTCGGGAGACCCAGTACTTC.

The chain recombines TRBV6-1 with TRBJ2-2; D remains unclear. Germline CDR1 reads MNHNS; CDR2 reads SASEGT. V shed 2 bases and J shed 9 bases, with 22 bases lying between them. CDR3 length: 17 amino acids. CDR3 in amino acids: CASSEYHDGRSDRELFF. CDR3 DNA sequence: TGTGCCAGCAGTGAATATCACGATGGCAGATCCGACCGGGAGCTGTTTTTT.

The gene calls are TRBV27 and TRBJ2-1; D is uncertain. Germline V lookup: CDR1 MNHEY, CDR2 SMNVEV (reference sequence). CDR3 length: 16 residues. V was trimmed by 4 bases and J by 4 bases, leaving 17 bases between them. The CDR3 DNA is TGTGCCAGCAGTTACCTCGGTGATACGCTATACAATGAGCAGTTCTTC. Its translation: CASSYLGDTLYNEQFF.